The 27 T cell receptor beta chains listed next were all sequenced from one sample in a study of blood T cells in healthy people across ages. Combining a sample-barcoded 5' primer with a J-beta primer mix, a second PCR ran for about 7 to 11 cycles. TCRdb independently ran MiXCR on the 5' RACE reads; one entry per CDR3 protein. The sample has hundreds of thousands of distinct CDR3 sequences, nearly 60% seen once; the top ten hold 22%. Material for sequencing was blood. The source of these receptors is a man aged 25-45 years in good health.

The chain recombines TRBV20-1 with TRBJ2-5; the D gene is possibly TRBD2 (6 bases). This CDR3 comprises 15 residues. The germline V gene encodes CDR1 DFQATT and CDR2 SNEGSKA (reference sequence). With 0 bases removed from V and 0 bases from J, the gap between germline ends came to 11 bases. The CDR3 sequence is CSARDHPGDQETQYF. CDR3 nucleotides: TGCAGTGCTAGAGATCATCCGGGGGACCAAGAGACCCAGTACTTC.

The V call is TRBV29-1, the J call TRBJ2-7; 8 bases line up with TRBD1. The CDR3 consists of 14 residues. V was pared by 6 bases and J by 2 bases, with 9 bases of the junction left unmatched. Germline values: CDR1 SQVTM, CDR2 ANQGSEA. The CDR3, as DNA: TGCAGCGTCTTTCCGACAGGGGAACCCTACGAGCAGTACTTC. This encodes CSVFPTGEPYEQYF.

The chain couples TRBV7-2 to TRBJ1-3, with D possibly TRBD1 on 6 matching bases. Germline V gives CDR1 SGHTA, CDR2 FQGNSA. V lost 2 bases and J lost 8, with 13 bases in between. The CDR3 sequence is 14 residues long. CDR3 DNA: TGTGCCAGCAGCTTAACAGGGACGTCGGACACCATATATTTT. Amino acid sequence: CASSLTGTSDTIYF.

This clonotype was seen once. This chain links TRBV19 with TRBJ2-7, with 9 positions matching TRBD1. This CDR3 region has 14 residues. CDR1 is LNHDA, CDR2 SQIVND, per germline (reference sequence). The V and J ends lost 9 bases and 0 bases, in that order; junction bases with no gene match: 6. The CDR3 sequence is CASGDRVSSYEQYF. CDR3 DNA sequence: TGTGCCAGCGGGGACAGGGTGAGCTCCTACGAGCAGTACTTC.

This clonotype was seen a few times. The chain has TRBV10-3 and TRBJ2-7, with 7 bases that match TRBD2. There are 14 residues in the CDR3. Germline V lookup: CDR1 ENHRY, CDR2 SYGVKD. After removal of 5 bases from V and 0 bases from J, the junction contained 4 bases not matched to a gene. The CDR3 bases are TGTGCCATCAGTATGCTAGCGGACTCCTACGAGCAGTACTTC. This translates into CAISMLADSYEQYF.

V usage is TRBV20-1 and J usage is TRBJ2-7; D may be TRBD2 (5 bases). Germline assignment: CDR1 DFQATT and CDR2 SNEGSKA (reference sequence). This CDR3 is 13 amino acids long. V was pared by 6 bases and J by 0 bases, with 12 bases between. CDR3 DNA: TGCAGTGCCAGCGAGGGTCGCTCCTACGAGCAGTACTTC. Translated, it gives CSASEGRSYEQYF.

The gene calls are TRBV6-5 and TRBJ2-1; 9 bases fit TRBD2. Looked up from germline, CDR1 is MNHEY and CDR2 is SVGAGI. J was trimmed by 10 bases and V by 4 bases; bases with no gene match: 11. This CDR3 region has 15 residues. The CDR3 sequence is CASSFAGGRGNEQFF. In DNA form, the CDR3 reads TGTGCCAGCAGTTTTGCGGGAGGGAGGGGAAACGAGCAGTTCTTC.

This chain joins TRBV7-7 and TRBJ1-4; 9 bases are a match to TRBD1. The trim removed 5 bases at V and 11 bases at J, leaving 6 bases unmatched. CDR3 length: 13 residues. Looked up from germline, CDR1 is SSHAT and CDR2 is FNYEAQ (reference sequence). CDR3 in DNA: TGTGCCAGCAGCACAGAACAGGGGGCCAAACTGTTTTTT. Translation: CASSTEQGAKLFF.

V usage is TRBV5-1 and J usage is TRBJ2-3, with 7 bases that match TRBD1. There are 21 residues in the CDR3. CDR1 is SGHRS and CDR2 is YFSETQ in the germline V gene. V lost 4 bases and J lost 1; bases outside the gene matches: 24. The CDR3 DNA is TGCGCCAGCAGCCGATCTGGACTGACAGGGTCGATATCCTTAGGCACAGATACGCAGTATTTT. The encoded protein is CASSRSGLTGSISLGTDTQYF. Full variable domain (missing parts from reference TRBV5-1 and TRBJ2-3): KAGVTQTPRYLIKTRGQQVTLSCSPISGHRSVSWYQQTPGQGLQFLFEYFSETQRNKGNFPGRFSGRQFSNSRSEMNVSTLELGDSALYLCASSRSGLTGSISLGTDTQYFGPGTRLTVL.

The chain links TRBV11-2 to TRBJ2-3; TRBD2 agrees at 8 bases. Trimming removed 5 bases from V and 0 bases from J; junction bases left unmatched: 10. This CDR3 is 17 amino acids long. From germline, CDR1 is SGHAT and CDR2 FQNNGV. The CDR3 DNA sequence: TGTGCCAGCAGCGTGGGTGTGAGCGGGGGTAGCACAGATACGCAGTATTTT. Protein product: CASSVGVSGGSTDTQYF.

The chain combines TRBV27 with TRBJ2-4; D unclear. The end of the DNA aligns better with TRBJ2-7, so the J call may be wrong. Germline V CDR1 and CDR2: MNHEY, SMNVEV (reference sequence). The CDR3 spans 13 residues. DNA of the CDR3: TGTGCCAGCAGTATGGACGGGTGGGTCGAGCAGTACTTC. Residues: CASSMDGWVEQYF.

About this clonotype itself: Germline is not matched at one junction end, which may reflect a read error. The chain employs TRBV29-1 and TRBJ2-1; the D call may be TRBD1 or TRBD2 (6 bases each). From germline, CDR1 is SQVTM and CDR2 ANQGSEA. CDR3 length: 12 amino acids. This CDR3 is CGVAPKGGEQFF. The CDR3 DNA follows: TGCGGCGTTGCCCCTAAGGGGGGTGAGCAGTTCTTC.

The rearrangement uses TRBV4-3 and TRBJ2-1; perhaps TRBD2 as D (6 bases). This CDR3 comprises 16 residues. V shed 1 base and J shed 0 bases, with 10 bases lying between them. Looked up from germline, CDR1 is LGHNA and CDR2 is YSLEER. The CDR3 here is CASSQAFGSSYNEQFF. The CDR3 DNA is TGCGCCAGCAGCCAAGCGTTCGGGAGCTCCTACAATGAGCAGTTCTTC.

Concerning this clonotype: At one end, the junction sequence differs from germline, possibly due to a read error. The CDR3 DNA follows: TGCGCCGGCAGCCTGATCCCCCCAAGGGGGAGCTCCTACAATGAGCAGTACTTC. Translating it yields CAGSLIPPRGSSYNEQYF. The V gene is TRBV5-1, the J gene TRBJ2-1; maybe TRBD1 (6 bases). With the DNA end fitting TRBJ2-7 better, the J assignment may be wrong. The CDR3 is made up of 18 amino acids. CDR1 SGHRS and CDR2 YFSETQ come from the germline V gene.

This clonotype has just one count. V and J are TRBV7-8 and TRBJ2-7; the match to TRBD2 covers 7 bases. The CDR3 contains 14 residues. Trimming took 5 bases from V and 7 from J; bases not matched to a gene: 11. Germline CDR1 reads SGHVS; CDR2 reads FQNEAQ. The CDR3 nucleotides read TGTGCCAGCAGCCCTACTGGGGGTAGCGGGGAGCAGTACTTC. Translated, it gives CASSPTGGSGEQYF.

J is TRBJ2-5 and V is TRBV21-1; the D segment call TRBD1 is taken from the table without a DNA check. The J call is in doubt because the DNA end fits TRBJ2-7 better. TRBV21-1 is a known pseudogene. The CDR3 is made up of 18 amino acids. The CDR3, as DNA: TGTGCCAGCAGCAAACGGAGTCTGCGGGGACAGGGTATATACGAGCAGTACTTC. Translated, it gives CASSKRSLRGQGIYEQYF.

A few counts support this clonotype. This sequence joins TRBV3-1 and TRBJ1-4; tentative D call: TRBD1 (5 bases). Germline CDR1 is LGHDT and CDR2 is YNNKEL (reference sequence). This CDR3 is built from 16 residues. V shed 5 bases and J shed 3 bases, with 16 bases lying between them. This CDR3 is CASSYRIDSSNEKLFF. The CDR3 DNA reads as TGTGCCAGCAGCTATCGCATAGACAGCTCTAATGAAAAACTGTTTTTT.

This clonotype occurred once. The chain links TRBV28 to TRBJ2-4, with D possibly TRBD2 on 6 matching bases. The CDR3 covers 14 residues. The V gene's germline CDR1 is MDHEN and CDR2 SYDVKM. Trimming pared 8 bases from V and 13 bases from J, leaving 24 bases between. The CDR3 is CASRAGSPTREQYF. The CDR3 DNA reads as TGTGCCAGCCGGGCGGGGTCCCCAACCCGAGAGCAGTACTTC.

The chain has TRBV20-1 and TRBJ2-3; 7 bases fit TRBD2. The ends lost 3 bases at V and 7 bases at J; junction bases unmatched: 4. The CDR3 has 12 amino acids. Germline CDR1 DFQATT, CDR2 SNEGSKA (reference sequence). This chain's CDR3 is CSARGEGYTQYF. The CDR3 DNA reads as TGCAGTGCTAGGGGGGAGGGCTATACGCAGTATTTT.

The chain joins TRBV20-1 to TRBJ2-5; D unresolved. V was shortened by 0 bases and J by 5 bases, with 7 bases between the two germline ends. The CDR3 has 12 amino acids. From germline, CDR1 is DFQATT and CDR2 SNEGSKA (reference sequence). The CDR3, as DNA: TGCAGTGCTAGAGAGACCGTGGAGACCCAGTACTTC. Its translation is CSARETVETQYF.

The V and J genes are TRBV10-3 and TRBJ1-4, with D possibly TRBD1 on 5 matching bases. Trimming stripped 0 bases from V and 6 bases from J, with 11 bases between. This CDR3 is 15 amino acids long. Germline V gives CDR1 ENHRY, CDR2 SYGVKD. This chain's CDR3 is CAISESQGNDEKLFF. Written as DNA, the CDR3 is TGTGCCATCAGTGAGTCTCAGGGTAATGATGAAAAACTGTTTTTT.

The CDR3 sequence: CASSLTGKGQPQHF. CDR3 in DNA: TGTGCCAGCAGTTTAACGGGGAAAGGGCAGCCCCAGCATTTT. The chain has TRBV12-3 or TRBV12-4 and TRBJ1-5; D is unresolved. The CDR3 sequence is 14 residues long. The V gene lost 2 bases and the J gene lost 7 bases, with 12 bases spanning the gap.

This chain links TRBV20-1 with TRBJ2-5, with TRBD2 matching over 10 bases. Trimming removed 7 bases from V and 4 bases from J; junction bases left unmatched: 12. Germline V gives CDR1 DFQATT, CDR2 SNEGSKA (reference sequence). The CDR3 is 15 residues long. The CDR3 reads CSGTGGSGRRETQYF. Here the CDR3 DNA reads TGCAGTGGAACCGGTGGTAGCGGGAGGAGAGAGACCCAGTACTTC.

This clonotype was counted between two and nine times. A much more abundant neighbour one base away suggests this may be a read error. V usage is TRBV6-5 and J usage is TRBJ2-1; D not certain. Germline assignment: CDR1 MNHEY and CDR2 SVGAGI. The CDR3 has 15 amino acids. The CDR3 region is CASSAQTSSYSEQFF. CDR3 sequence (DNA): TGTGCCAGCAGTGCACAGACGAGCTCCTACAGTGAGCAGTTCTTC.

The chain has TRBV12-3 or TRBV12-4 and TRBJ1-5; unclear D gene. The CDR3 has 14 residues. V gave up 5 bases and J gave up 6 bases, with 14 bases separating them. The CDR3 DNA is TGTGCCAGCAGTGTAGGGTCCTATGGTCAGCCCCAGCATTTT. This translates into CASSVGSYGQPQHF.

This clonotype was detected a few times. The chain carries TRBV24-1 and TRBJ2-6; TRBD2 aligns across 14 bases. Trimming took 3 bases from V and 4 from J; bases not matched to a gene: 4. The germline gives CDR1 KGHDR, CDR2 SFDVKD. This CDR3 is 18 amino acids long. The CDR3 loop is CATSDRTSGRPGANVLTF. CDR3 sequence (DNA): TGTGCCACCAGTGATCGGACTAGCGGGAGGCCCGGGGCCAACGTCCTGACTTTC.

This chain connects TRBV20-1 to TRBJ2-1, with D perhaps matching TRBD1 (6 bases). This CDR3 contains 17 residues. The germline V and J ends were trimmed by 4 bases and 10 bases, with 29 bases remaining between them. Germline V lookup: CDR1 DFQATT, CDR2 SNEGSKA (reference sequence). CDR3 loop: CSAKQGLAHQTPAEQFF. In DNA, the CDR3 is TGCAGTGCTAAACAGGGATTGGCGCACCAAACACCGGCCGAGCAGTTCTTC.